This T cell receptor beta chain is drawn from a study of technical replicates of blood from a few donors. Some clones are missing from TCRdb's copy, which holds only in-frame ones; the method was immunoSEQ multiplex PCR. The sample includes tens of thousands of clones, around 90% seen only once; the top ten take about 0.4%. Germline V gene sequence: CDR1 SGHRS, CDR2 YFSETQ. CDR3 length equals 15 residues. Losses at the gene ends were 4 bases for V and 7 bases for J; bases not matched to a gene: 7. The chain combines TRBV5-1 with TRBJ2-1; TRBD2 matches 11 bases. The specimen was T cells isolated from PBMCs. The clonotype originates from a human donor in good health. The DNA for the CDR3 is TGCGCCAGCAGCCCCACTAGCGGGAGTTCAAATGAGCAGTTCTTC. Its translation is CASSPTSGSSNEQFF.